This entry concerns a single T cell receptor beta chain. Germline loops: CDR1 SGHTA, CDR2 FQGTGA. This CDR3 comprises 17 residues. The V gene end was trimmed by 4 bases and the J gene end by 3 bases; junction bases not matched to a gene: 8. This record comes from a study of blood T cells in healthy people across ages. The second PCR ran about 6 to 12 cycles with a sample-barcoded 5' primer and J-beta primers. Each CDR3 protein is one row after TCRdb ran MiXCR on the 5' RACE reads. The sample carries hundreds of thousands of distinct CDR3 sequences, approximately 25% recorded once. This sample was also put to use in a study of T cells of mothers and their children. According to that study: The yield was over 9 million TCR beta CDR3 reads from each mother and about 3.2 million from each child.

The source of this sequence is a boy aged 5-17 years in good health. V gene TRBV7-3 combines with J gene TRBJ2-7; 14 bases agree with TRBD2. Sequencing used blood. In DNA, the CDR3 is TGTGCCAGCAGCTCCGGGACTAGCGGGAGCCACTACTACGAGCAGTACTTC. Translating it yields CASSSGTSGSHYYEQYF. The variable domain in full, completed from reference TRBV7-3 and TRBJ2-7, reads GAGVSQTPSNKVTEKGKYVELRCDPISGHTALYWYRQSLGQGPEFLIYFQGTGAADDSGLPNDRFFAVRPEGSVSTLKIQRTERGDSAVYLCASSSGTSGSHYYEQYFGPGTRLTVT.